Sequencing of this T cell receptor beta chain was carried out in a study of blood T cell repertoires in COVID-19. Overall study context: COVID-19 samples collected from the United States, Italy and Spain covered acute and convalescent phases. From T cells, B-cell-depleted T cells, or PBMCs came the material, which was cDNA or gDNA.

Methods used by the authors: By means of reference gene primer amplification, nucleated cell counts were estimated. Method: immunoSEQ multiplex PCR; TCRdb's copy keeps in-frame clones and lacks some. V, J and clone size derive from that table, while D and trimming were established from the DNA sequence. The sample includes over 120,000 clones, approximately 90% of them seen just once. The CDR3 sequence is 12 residues long. CDR1 SGHRS and CDR2 YFSETQ come from the germline V gene. With 2 bases removed from V and 9 bases from J, the gap between germline ends came to 9 bases. Sequencing was carried out using peripheral blood. The receptor was isolated from a man between 60 and 75 years old with active or convalescent COVID-19. The V and J genes are TRBV5-1 and TRBJ2-1, with D maybe TRBD1 (6 bases). In DNA, the CDR3 is TGCGCCAGCAGCTTCCAACAGGGTGAGCAGTTCTTC. Protein sequence: CASSFQQGEQFF.